The rows below give T cell receptor beta chains drawn from one sample of a study of T cell responses to AZD1222 COVID-19 vaccine. Produced via immunoSEQ multiplex PCR; TCRdb's table is partial and in-frame only. The sample includes about 180,000 clones, 85% to 95% of them seen just once. The starting material was peripheral blood, obtained on day 0 of AZD1222 vaccination. These receptor sequences come from an adult in good health. The CDR3 runs from the conserved cysteine through the conserved F or W. D genes are given only for firm matches. A row's size may be missing; if present it is once, few, many or a size class.

abundance	v_gene	j_gene	d_gene	CDR3aa	CDR3nt
.	TRBV19	TRBJ2-1	.	CASSLSLGAYNEQFF	TGTGCCAGTAGTCTATCCCTGGGGGCTTACAATGAGCAGTTCTTC
.	TRBV7-8	TRBJ1-1	TRBD1	CASSSLGTGAQAFF	TGTGCCAGCAGCTCATTGGGGACAGGGGCCCAAGCTTTCTTT
.	TRBV4-1	TRBJ1-1	.	CASKWGDTEAFF	TGCGCCAGCAAATGGGGGGACACTGAAGCTTTCTTT
.	TRBV7-2	TRBJ2-7	.	CASSWGQRYEQYF	TGTGCCAGCAGCTGGGGGCAACGCTACGAGCAGTACTTC
once	TRBV5-1	TRBJ2-3	.	CASSLSQVHTQYF	TGCGCCAGCAGCTTGTCACAGGTTCATACGCAGTATTTT
once	TRBV6-2/TRBV6-3	TRBJ1-2	.	CASSPTFYGYTF	TGTGCCAGCAGTCCCACATTTTACGGCTACACCTTC
.	TRBV19	TRBJ2-1	.	CASSRPAGASNNEQFF	TGTGCCAGTAGTAGGCCCGCAGGGGCTTCCAACAATGAGCAGTTCTTC
.	TRBV6-1	TRBJ2-7	.	CASSETAEQYF	TGTGCCAGCAGTGAAACTGCCGAGCAGTACTTC
.	TRBV4-2	TRBJ2-7	TRBD2	CASSITIGLAGTTWEQYF	TGTGCCAGCAGCATAACTATAGGACTAGCGGGAACCACATGGGAGCAGTACTTC
.	TRBV2	TRBJ2-7	.	CASSEWPDNKPYEQYF	TGTGCCAGCAGTGAGTGGCCGGACAACAAGCCCTACGAGCAGTACTTC